Listed below are T cell receptor beta chains from one sample, sequenced in a study of early T cells in non-severe SARS-CoV-2 infection. In TCRdb, the 5' RACE reads were re-called with MiXCR into one record per CDR3 protein. The table lists approximately 97,000 distinct CDR3 sequences, about 10% of them singletons. This sample comprised whole blood, obtained at baseline. These receptors originate from an adult who was a healthcare worker with PCR-confirmed SARS-CoV-2 infection or an uninfected control (not recorded which). Both conserved end residues are part of each CDR3. Fields, in order: D gene, clone size, J gene, V gene, CDR3 DNA, CDR3 protein. D genes are given only for firm matches. A row's size may be missing; if present it is once, few, many or a size class.

>TRBD2|.|TRBJ2-3|TRBV7-2
TGTGCCAGCAGCTCAGGACTAGCGGGGAACACAGATACGCAGTATTTT
CASSSGLAGNTDTQYF
>.|few|TRBJ1-2|TRBV20-1
TGCAGTGCTAACCAGGGAAGGGGAGGCTATGGCTACACCTTC
CSANQGRGGYGYTF
>.|many|TRBJ2-1|TRBV11-3
TGTGCCAGCAGCTTGAACAGGGTGAATGAGCAGTTCTTC
CASSLNRVNEQFF
>.|few|TRBJ2-3|TRBV5-1
TGCGCCAGCAGCTCCGGACGGATGCCCAACACAGATACGCAGTATTTT
CASSSGRMPNTDTQYF
>TRBD1|few|TRBJ2-2|TRBV5-1
TGCGCCAGCAGCACCGGGACAGTCACCGGGGAGCTGTTTTTT
CASSTGTVTGELFF
>.|.|TRBJ2-7|TRBV15
TGTGCCACCAGCAGACCTCGAGGGGGTACGGTCCACGAGCAGTACTTC
CATSRPRGGTVHEQYF
>.|few|TRBJ2-1|TRBV14
TGTGCCAGCAGCCAAGATCCCAGGGGTCGGGACAATGAGCAGTTCTTC
CASSQDPRGRDNEQFF
>TRBD2|many|TRBJ2-3|TRBV7-6
TGTGCCAGCAGCTTAGAGCAGGGAGGGTTAACAGATACGCAGTATTTT
CASSLEQGGLTDTQYF
>.|.|TRBJ1-3|TRBV30
TGTGCCTGGAAGAAGGCTGGAAACACCATATATTTT
CAWKKAGNTIYF
>.|many|TRBJ1-3|TRBV6-2/TRBV6-3
TGTGCCAGCAGCCGCGACCGGAGCTCTGGAAACACCATATATTTT
CASSRDRSSGNTIYF
>TRBD1|.|TRBJ1-4|TRBV5-5
TGTGCCAGTGCGGACAGGCACGCAACTAATGAAAAACTGTTTTTT
CASADRHATNEKLFF
>TRBD1|.|TRBJ2-3|TRBV18
TGTGCCAGCTCACCACGTCCGGGACAGGGCATAGATACGCAGTATTTT
CASSPRPGQGIDTQYF
>.|.|TRBJ2-2|TRBV10-3
TGTGCCATCAATGGACCCGACACCGGGGAGCTGTTTTTT
CAINGPDTGELFF
>TRBD1|.|TRBJ2-7|TRBV7-6
TGTGCCAGCAGCCCACAATTGACAGGGGGGTCCTACGAGCAGTACTTC
CASSPQLTGGSYEQYF
>TRBD1|once|TRBJ2-4|TRBV7-2
TGTGCCAGCAGCTTAGTGGGACAGGGAGGAAACATTCAGTACTTC
CASSLVGQGGNIQYF
>.|.|TRBJ1-6|TRBV20-1
TGCAGTGCTAATCAGTACACCGAATCTAATTCACCCCTCCACTTT
CSANQYTESNSPLHF
>.|many|TRBJ1-6|TRBV4-2
TGTGCCAGCAGCCAAGGACACAATTCACCCCTCCACTTT
CASSQGHNSPLHF
>.|.|TRBJ2-1|TRBV5-4
TGTGCCAGCAGTCCTGGGTCTAGCGTACCGCAGAGGAATGAGCAGTTCTTC
CASSPGSSVPQRNEQFF
>.|once|TRBJ2-7|TRBV12-3/TRBV12-4
TGTGCCAGCAGTTTTGGCGGAGGAGGCTACGAGCAGTACTTC
CASSFGGGGYEQYF
>.|many|TRBJ2-3|TRBV7-9
TGTGCCAGCAGCTCCCCGAGCCTCGTGCGCCCTAGCACAGATACGCAGTATTTT
CASSSPSLVRPSTDTQYF
>.|.|TRBJ2-3|TRBV20-1
TGCAGTGCTAGCGTTGGTGCGACAGTTATGCCCACTCGTACGCAGTATTTT
CSASVGATVMPTRTQYF
>TRBD1|few|TRBJ1-2|TRBV5-8
TGTGCCAGCAGCTCATACAGGGGAGCTAGCTATGGCTACACCTTC
CASSSYRGASYGYTF
>.|few|TRBJ2-3|TRBV7-2
TGTGCCAGCAGCTTGGGGGTCAACACAGATACGCAGTATTTT
CASSLGVNTDTQYF
>.|many|TRBJ2-3|TRBV7-2
TGTGCCAGCAGCTTAGACAGCGGACTCGGGAATACGCAGTATTTT
CASSLDSGLGNTQYF
>.|.|TRBJ1-5|TRBV11-2
TGTGCCAGCAGCTTACGAAGGGGACACAATCAGCCCCAGCATTTT
CASSLRRGHNQPQHF
>TRBD1|many|TRBJ1-1|TRBV20-1
TGCAGTGCCCTTCAGGACAGGGAGAACACTGAAGCTTTCTTT
CSALQDRENTEAFF
>TRBD2|many|TRBJ2-5|TRBV29-1
TGCAGCGGAGCGGGGGTCACACGGGAGACCCAGTACTTC
CSGAGVTRETQYF
>.|few|TRBJ1-4|TRBV7-9
TGTGCCAGCAGCCTCGAGGGTGAAAAACTGTTTTTT
CASSLEGEKLFF
>.|many|TRBJ2-1|TRBV5-1
TGCGCCAGCAAGGGCCTCGCAGGACCCTACAATGAGCAGTTCTTC
CASKGLAGPYNEQFF
>.|few|TRBJ1-5|TRBV5-4
TGTGCCAGCAGCACGGAGCCAGGGATCAATCAGCCCCAGCATTTT
CASSTEPGINQPQHF
>.|few|TRBJ2-2|TRBV29-1
TGCAGCGTTGGGAGGGACAGGAACACCGGGGAGCTGTTTTTT
CSVGRDRNTGELFF
>TRBD2|few|TRBJ2-7|TRBV3-1
TGTGCCAGCAGCCACCCTAGCGGGAGTTTATACGAGCAGTACTTC
CASSHPSGSLYEQYF
>.|few|TRBJ2-7|TRBV15
TGTGCCACTCGGGCCTCCTGGTCCTACGAGCAGTACTTC
CATRASWSYEQYF
>.|few|TRBJ2-7|TRBV20-1
TGCAGTGCTAGAGATGCCAGGTCCGAGGCGTACTTC
CSARDARSEAYF
>.|.|TRBJ1-1|TRBV2
TGTGCCAGCAGAATCTGGGCCGATCCAGCTTTCTTT
CASRIWADPAFF
>TRBD1|.|TRBJ2-1|TRBV9
TGTGCCAGCAGCAGGCGACAGGGCAGTTGGCCTAATGAGCAGTTCTTC
CASSRRQGSWPNEQFF
>TRBD2|.|TRBJ2-7|TRBV19
TGTGCCAGTAGTACACTAGCGGGAGACTCCTACGAGCAGTACTTC
CASSTLAGDSYEQYF
>TRBD2|many|TRBJ2-7|TRBV20-1
TGCAGTGCTAGTACGATAACTAGCGGGATTACAAACGAGCAGTACTTC
CSASTITSGITNEQYF
>.|.|TRBJ1-1|TRBV4-1
TGCGCCAGCAGCCAGTCTTTGGGACCGACTTTTGGCACTGAAGCTTTCTTT
CASSQSLGPTFGTEAFF
>TRBD1|.|TRBJ2-6|TRBV6-6
TGTGCCAGCGGGACAGAACTCTCTGGGGCCAACGTCCTGACTTTC
CASGTELSGANVLTF
>.|.|TRBJ2-7|TRBV2
TGTGCCAGCAGGGGGCGACAGGACTCCTACGAGCAGTACTTC
CASRGRQDSYEQYF
>.|many|TRBJ1-6|TRBV9
TGTGCCAGCAGCCCCGACCCAAATTCACCCCTCCACTTT
CASSPDPNSPLHF
>TRBD1|.|TRBJ1-2|TRBV29-1
TGCAGCGTTCGGACAGGCCACTATGGCTACACCTTC
CSVRTGHYGYTF
>TRBD2|.|TRBJ2-2|TRBV7-3
TGTGCCAGCAGCCCTTCCGCCCTAGCGGGGGAAGCCGGGGAGCTGTTTTTT
CASSPSALAGEAGELFF
>.|many|TRBJ1-1|TRBV6-5
TGTGCCAGCAGTACGTACCCCGACAGATCCGGGGCTTTCTTT
CASSTYPDRSGAFF